This T cell receptor (beta chain) derives from a study of T cell responses to AZD1222 COVID-19 vaccine. Germline V gene sequence: CDR1 SGDLS, CDR2 YYNGEE. This CDR3 is 15 amino acids long. Losses at the gene ends were 4 bases for V and 1 base for J; bases not matched to a gene: 8. Assay used: immunoSEQ multiplex PCR; TCRdb lists only in-frame clones, some missing. The table has around 140,000 clones, 93% seen once. The origin of this receptor is an adult in good health. The chain uses TRBV9 and TRBJ2-7, with 7 bases that match TRBD2. Sequenced material: peripheral blood, taken on day 0 of AZD1222 vaccination. The CDR3 is CASSPSGVPSYEQYF. The CDR3, as DNA: TGTGCCAGCAGCCCCAGCGGGGTCCCTTCCTACGAGCAGTACTTC. Full variable domain (remainder filled in from reference TRBV9 and TRBJ2-7): DSGVTQTPKHLITATGQRVTLRCSPRSGDLSVYWYQQSLDQGLQFLIQYYNGEERAKGNILERFSAQQFPDLHSELNLSSLELGDSALYFCASSPSGVPSYEQYFGPGTRLTVT.